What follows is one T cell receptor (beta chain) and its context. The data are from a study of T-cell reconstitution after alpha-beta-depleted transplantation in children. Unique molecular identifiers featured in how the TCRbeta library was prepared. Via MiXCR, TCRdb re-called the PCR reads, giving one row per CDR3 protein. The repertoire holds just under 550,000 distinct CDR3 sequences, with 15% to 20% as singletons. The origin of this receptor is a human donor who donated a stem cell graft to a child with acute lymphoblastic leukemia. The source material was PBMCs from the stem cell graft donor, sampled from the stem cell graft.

The CDR3: CASNPRGTQDAYEQYF. Here the CDR3 DNA reads TGCGCCAGCAACCCTAGGGGTACGCAGGACGCCTACGAGCAGTACTTC. This rearrangement joins TRBV5-1 to TRBJ2-7; the D gene is possibly TRBD1 (5 bases). The CDR3 is 16 residues long. The V end was cut by 6 bases, the J end by 2 bases, with 21 bases between. Looked up from germline, CDR1 is SGHRS and CDR2 is YFSETQ.